These 23 T cell receptor beta chains were all obtained from the same sample, sequenced in a study of cytomegalovirus exposure and HLA in healthy donors. Use of 60 Vbeta and 13 Jbeta primers characterized the PCR. Profiling relied on immunoSEQ multiplex PCR, and the TCRdb table lists in-frame clones only, not all of them. The sample holds 200,000 to 300,000 clones; roughly 78% are singletons and the top ten take about 0.47%. Sequencing was done on a sample of PBMCs. The origin of the receptors is a boy between 5 and 17 years old in good health and CMV-seronegative.

The chain carries TRBV2 and TRBJ1-2; tentatively, D is TRBD1 (5 bases). Trimming left V 4 bases short and J 2 bases short, with 8 bases between. The CDR3 contains 13 residues. Germline loops: CDR1 SNHLY, CDR2 FYNNEI. The CDR3: CASSGDSNYGYTF. CDR3 DNA sequence: TGTGCCAGCAGTGGGGACTCGAACTATGGCTACACCTTC.

V gene TRBV10-3 combines with J gene TRBJ1-4; weak D call: TRBD1 (6 bases). The germline V and J ends were trimmed by 3 bases and 5 bases, with 13 bases remaining between them. Germline V gene sequence: CDR1 ENHRY, CDR2 SYGVKD. This CDR3 has 15 residues. As DNA, the CDR3 is TGTGCCATCAGTGAAACAGGGAAGGTGAATGAAAAACTGTTTTTT. Amino acid sequence: CAISETGKVNEKLFF.

The gene calls are TRBV5-4 and TRBJ2-3; 8 bases fit TRBD1. V trimming: 4 bases; J trimming: 4 bases; junction bases outside the gene matches: 5. The CDR3 spans 14 residues. Looked up from germline, CDR1 is SGHNT and CDR2 is YYREEE (reference sequence). CDR3 sequence: CASSGDRGADTQYF. The DNA for the CDR3 is TGTGCCAGCAGCGGCGACAGGGGCGCAGATACGCAGTATTTT.

This clone was observed once. The rearrangement links TRBV11-3 to TRBJ2-5; TRBD2 matches at 7 bases. V trimming: 5 bases; J trimming: 1 base; junction bases outside the gene matches: 1. The CDR3 spans 13 residues. CDR1 and CDR2 (germline): SGHNT, YENEEA. The CDR3 sequence is CASSRGVQETQYF. The CDR3 bases are TGTGCCAGCAGCCGGGGGGTCCAAGAGACCCAGTACTTC.

This clone was observed once. This CDR3 reads CASRRGGQETQYF. CDR3 nucleotides: TGTGCCAGTAGGCGGGGGGGCCAAGAGACCCAGTACTTC. The V and J genes are TRBV2 and TRBJ2-5, with 9 bases fitting TRBD2. V shed 9 bases, J shed 1 base, and the junction held 3 bases outside the gene matches. Germline V CDR1 and CDR2: SNHLY, FYNNEI. The CDR3 has 13 residues.

This clone was detected a few times. This chain connects TRBV5-4 to TRBJ1-1; D remains ambiguous. The length of the CDR3 is 13 residues. Per germline, CDR1 SGHNT and CDR2 YYREEE (reference sequence). V dropped 0 bases and J dropped 7 bases, with 10 bases sitting between them. The CDR3 region is CASSLDPRGEAFF. The CDR3, as DNA: TGTGCCAGCAGCTTGGACCCCCGCGGTGAAGCTTTCTTT.

The genes are TRBV5-4 and TRBJ2-7; 9 bases fit TRBD2. Germline V gene lookup returns CDR1 SGHNT and CDR2 YYREEE (reference sequence). CDR3 length equals 17 residues. The ends lost 0 bases at V and 0 bases at J; junction bases unmatched: 7. CDR3 DNA: TGTGCCAGCAGCTTGGGATCTAGCGGGACTAGCTCCTACGAGCAGTACTTC. Its translation: CASSLGSSGTSSYEQYF.

A single count supports this clone. This rearrangement joins TRBV4-2 to TRBJ1-2; TRBD1 matches 8 bases. V was clipped by 5 bases and J by 5 bases; unmatched bases: 13. The CDR3 runs to 16 residues. CDR1 is LGHNA, CDR2 YNFKEQ, per germline. The CDR3 sequence: CASSSQSGTGAYGYTF. The CDR3 DNA sequence: TGTGCCAGCAGCTCCCAATCCGGGACAGGAGCATATGGCTACACCTTC.

A note on this clone: A junction boundary mismatches the germline segment, possibly from a read error. This chain uses TRBV10-3 with TRBJ2-5; TRBD2 aligns across 7 bases. CDR1 is ENHRY and CDR2 is SYGVKD in the germline V gene. The CDR3 extends over 12 amino acids. CDR3 DNA sequence: TGCGCTACGGGCGGGAGCCAAGAGACCCAGTACTTC. Protein: CATGGSQETQYF.

The rearrangement joins TRBV7-2 to TRBJ2-6; D call uncertain. CDR3 length equals 15 residues. The V and J ends lost 3 bases and 4 bases respectively, with 10 bases between them. CDR1 SGHTA and CDR2 FQGNSA come from the germline V gene. CDR3 DNA sequence: TGTGCCAGCAGCTTTCAGTCCACGGGGGCCAACGTCCTGACTTTC. This sequence encodes CASSFQSTGANVLTF.

The chain recombines TRBV7-9 with TRBJ1-1, with D possibly matching TRBD1 (6 bases). V dropped 8 bases and J dropped 4 bases, with 11 bases sitting between them. The CDR3 runs to 12 residues. Germline-derived CDR1 and CDR2 are SEHNR and FQNEAQ (reference sequence). CDR3 in amino acids: CASEGVVTEAFF. The CDR3, as DNA: TGTGCCAGCGAGGGGGTGGTCACTGAAGCTTTCTTT.

In the case of this clone: At the DNA level, this CDR3 is encoded by other sequences in the same sample as well. The chain joins TRBV19 to TRBJ2-2; TRBD1 matches at 9 bases. Germline CDR1 reads LNHDA; CDR2 reads SQIVND (reference sequence). V shed 3 bases, J shed 6 bases, and the junction held 8 bases outside the gene matches. The CDR3 is 16 amino acids. CDR3 nucleotide sequence: TGTGCCAGTAGTATTGGGACAGGGTCTATCGCCGGGGAGCTGTTTTTT. It specifies CASSIGTGSIAGELFF. The full variable domain, completed using reference TRBV19 and TRBJ2-2, is DGGITQSPKYLFRKEGQNVTLSCEQNLNHDAMYWYRQDPGQGLRLIYYSQIVNDFQKGDIAEGYSVSREKKESFPLTVTSAQKNPTAFYLCASSIGTGSIAGELFFGEGSRLTVL.

The rearrangement joins TRBV10-2 to TRBJ2-4, with a possible D match to TRBD1 (5 bases). This CDR3 region has 15 residues. The germline CDR1 and CDR2 sequences are WSHSY and SAAADI. Trimming stripped 6 bases from V and 1 base from J, with 13 bases between. The CDR3 nucleotides are TGCGCCAGCAGAGACAGTTCCGGTGCCAAAAACATTCAGTACTTC. Translating gives CASRDSSGAKNIQYF.

V is TRBV18 and J is TRBJ2-7; 9 nucleotides match TRBD1. The CDR3 length is 17 residues. The V gene's germline CDR1 is KGHSH and CDR2 LQKENI. Losses at the gene ends were 3 bases for V and 5 bases for J; bases not matched to a gene: 14. In DNA form, the CDR3 reads TGTGCCAGCTCACCGGGGATCACAGGGGGCTGGGGTGACGAGCAGTACTTC. It is translated as CASSPGITGGWGDEQYF.

The chain has TRBV30 and TRBJ1-5; D is perhaps TRBD1 (5 bases). This CDR3 is 13 amino acids long. Germline V CDR1 and CDR2: GTSNPN, SVGIG (reference sequence). The V end lost 1 base, the J end lost 7 bases, and 11 bases lay between the germline ends. The CDR3 DNA reads as TGTGCCTGGAGTGAAGGGGCGAGGCAGCCCCAGCATTTT. Protein product: CAWSEGARQPQHF.

The V and J genes are TRBV20-1 and TRBJ1-1; weak D call: TRBD1 (6 bases). CDR3 length: 11 residues. With 3 bases removed from V and 6 bases from J, the gap between germline ends came to 8 bases. The germline gives CDR1 DFQATT, CDR2 SNEGSKA (reference sequence). The CDR3 loop is CSASDRPEAFF. The CDR3 nucleotides are TGCAGTGCTAGTGACAGGCCTGAAGCTTTCTTT.

This chain links TRBV11-3 with TRBJ2-7; no reliable D call. Trimming took off 2 bases at V and 0 bases at J, with 5 bases between the two ends. Per germline, CDR1 SGHNT and CDR2 YENEEA. The CDR3 has 13 residues. CDR3 region: CASSLTSSYEQYF. For the CDR3, the DNA is TGTGCCAGCAGCTTAACATCCTCCTACGAGCAGTACTTC.

The chain joins TRBV5-4 to TRBJ2-7, with D perhaps TRBD2 (5 bases). Trimming cost V 3 bases and J 4 bases, with 14 bases left between them. Germline CDR1 reads SGHNT; CDR2 reads YYREEE (reference sequence). CDR3 length: 14 residues. As DNA, the CDR3 is TGTGCCAGCAGCTGGGTGGGAGAGGGTTACGAGCAGTACTTC. Translation gives CASSWVGEGYEQYF.

The chain joins TRBV7-6 to TRBJ2-1; maybe TRBD2 (5 bases). Trimming stripped 1 base from V and 8 bases from J, with 15 bases between. CDR1 is SGHVS, CDR2 FNYEAQ, per germline. This CDR3 spans 15 amino acids. CDR3 sequence: CASSLEFRREHEQFF. The CDR3, as DNA: TGTGCCAGCAGCTTAGAGTTCCGACGGGAACATGAGCAGTTCTTC.

The sample holds one count of this clone. This rearrangement joins TRBV28 to TRBJ2-4; a weak D match, TRBD2 (5 bases). The germline V gene has CDR1 MDHEN and CDR2 SYDVKM. Trimming shortened V by 3 bases and J by 4 bases, and 7 bases separated the two germline ends. The CDR3 has 13 amino acids. The CDR3 spells CASSFSGKNIQYF. The CDR3 bases are TGTGCCAGCAGTTTCTCGGGGAAAAACATTCAGTACTTC.

The chain couples TRBV27 to TRBJ2-7, with TRBD1 matching over 10 bases. CDR3 length: 14 residues. The V segment lost 3 bases and the J segment 2 bases; nucleotides outside the gene matches: 1. The germline gives CDR1 MNHEY, CDR2 SMNVEV (reference sequence). CDR3 protein: CASSLDRGAYEQYF. For the CDR3, the DNA is TGTGCCAGCAGTTTGGACAGGGGGGCCTACGAGCAGTACTTC.

The sample holds a few counts of this clone. The chain is built from TRBV9 and TRBJ1-1, with D uncertain. The ends were cut back, 0 bases at V and 1 base at J, with 4 bases in the middle. In germline, CDR1 is SGDLS, CDR2 YYNGEE. This CDR3 is built from 13 residues. This CDR3 reads CASSVARNTEAFF. CDR3 DNA: TGTGCCAGCAGCGTAGCCAGGAACACTGAAGCTTTCTTT. The variable domain in full, with the rest retrieved from reference TRBV9 and TRBJ1-1, is DSGVTQTPKHLITATGQRVTLRCSPRSGDLSVYWYQQSLDQGLQFLIQYYNGEERAKGNILERFSAQQFPDLHSELNLSSLELGDSALYFCASSVARNTEAFFGQGTRLTVV.

J is TRBJ2-2 and V is TRBV7-3; TRBD1 matches at 9 bases. This CDR3 has 16 residues. Germline loops: CDR1 SGHTA, CDR2 FQGTGA. With V trimmed by 10 bases and J by 0 bases, 9 bases remained unmatched. CDR3 sequence: CATRQGVGSNTGELFF. Written as DNA, the CDR3 is TGTGCCACAAGACAGGGGGTTGGATCGAACACCGGGGAGCTGTTTTTT.